Listed below are T cell receptor beta chains from one sample, sequenced in a study of cytomegalovirus exposure and HLA in healthy donors. The data were produced by immunoSEQ multiplex PCR, yet TCRdb's version contains in-frame clones alone and is incomplete. Its table lists over 200,000 clones. The sequencing input was PBMCs. Source of these receptors: a woman in her 30s in good health and CMV-seropositive. CDR3s include the opening cysteine and the closing phenylalanine or tryptophan. A D gene is named only where the DNA matches it firmly.

NA TRBJ1-1 TRBV9 TGTGCCAGCAGCGCCCACAGGGACACTGAAGCTTTCTTT CASSAHRDTEAFF
TRBD1 TRBJ1-4 TRBV5-8 TGTGCCAGCAGCTTGTGGGACAGGGGTGAAAAACTGTTTTTT CASSLWDRGEKLFF
NA TRBJ1-1 TRBV7-5 TGTGCCAGAAGCGGACACAGGGGCCCCCTCTCCTTGAACACTGAAGCTTTCTTT CARSGHRGPLSLNTEAFF
NA TRBJ2-1 TRBV9 TGTGCCAGCAGCGTAGGAGGGGGGAGGGAGGGGTACAATGAGCAGTTCTTC CASSVGGGREGYNEQFF
NA TRBJ1-4 TRBV2 TGTGCCAGCAGCGTTCTACAGAGTTTTGGGGAAAAACTGTTTTTT CASSVLQSFGEKLFF
NA TRBJ1-6 TRBV6-1 TGTGCCAGCATTGGACTCTCCTATAATTCACCCCTCCACTTT CASIGLSYNSPLHF
TRBD1 TRBJ1-2 TRBV30 TGTGCCTGGAGTGACGGACAGGGACCCTATGGCTACACCTTC CAWSDGQGPYGYTF
NA TRBJ1-1 TRBV19 TGTGCCAGTAGTAGAGCGGCCACTGAAGCTTTCTTT CASSRAATEAFF
TRBD1 TRBJ2-1 TRBV18 TGTGCCAGCTCGCTGAGACAGGGGCCCCCCTACAATGAGCAGTTCTTC CASSLRQGPPYNEQFF
NA TRBJ1-1 TRBV18 TGTGCCAGCTCATCACAGGGCGGGGAGACTGAAGCTTTCTTT CASSSQGGETEAFF
NA TRBJ1-4 TRBV29-1 TGCAGCGTTGAAGACGCAACTAATGAAAAACTGTTTTTT CSVEDATNEKLFF
NA TRBJ2-3 TRBV30 TGTGCCTGCAGAGGGGGGGGGATCACAGATACGCAGTATTTT CACRGGGITDTQYF
NA TRBJ1-5 TRBV5-1 TGCGCCAGCAGCCCTGGAGGGGGGGCAGGACAGCCCCAGCATTTT CASSPGGGAGQPQHF
TRBD2 TRBJ2-2 TRBV27 TGTGCCAGCAGTTTCCGACCGGGACTAGCGGGAAGGACCGGGGAGCTGTTTTTT CASSFRPGLAGRTGELFF
NA TRBJ1-5 TRBV6-5 TGTGCCAGCAGCCCCGGGGGTTATAGCAATCAGCCCCAGCATTTT CASSPGGYSNQPQHF
NA TRBJ1-2 TRBV7-2 TGTGCCAGCAGCTTTAATACGGTGAATGGCTACACCTTC CASSFNTVNGYTF
NA TRBJ2-4 TRBV11-3 TGTGCCAGCAGCCTTAGTGGGTGGGGCGGCAAAAACATTCAGTACTTC CASSLSGWGGKNIQYF
TRBD1 TRBJ2-7 TRBV19 TGTGCCAGTAGTAACAGACAGGGGGCTAACGAGCAGTACTTC CASSNRQGANEQYF
TRBD1 TRBJ2-7 TRBV2 TGTGCCAGCACCGGGACAGGGGGCGCCTACGAGCAGTACTTC CASTGTGGAYEQYF
NA TRBJ1-5 TRBV19 TGTGCCAGTAGTCCTACAGGTCACAATCAGCCCCAGCATTTT CASSPTGHNQPQHF
NA TRBJ2-3 TRBV10-2 TGCGCCAGCAGTGGCCATCGCGGCGGCAGAGCGGATACGCAGTATTTT CASSGHRGGRADTQYF
NA TRBJ1-4 TRBV5-1 TGCGCCAGCAGCTTGGATCGTCGGGAAAATGAAAAACTGTTTTTT CASSLDRRENEKLFF
NA TRBJ2-7 TRBV21-1 TGTGCCAGCAGCGGGATAGACAGGCCCGAGCAGTACTTC CASSGIDRPEQYF
NA TRBJ1-4 TRBV9 TGTGCCAGCAGCAAGGACAGTTTTGAGGGACTGTTTTTT CASSKDSFEGLFF
NA TRBJ2-5 TRBV5-4 TGTGCCAGCAGCTTTAAGGGGCCGATCAAAGAGACCCAGTACTTC CASSFKGPIKETQYF
TRBD1 TRBJ1-5 TRBV27 TGTGCCAGCAGCTCCGGGACAGGGGGCATTATAGGTCAGCCCCAGCATTTT CASSSGTGGIIGQPQHF
TRBD1 TRBJ1-3 TRBV5-1 TGCGCCAGCAGCTCCCCCGGACAGGACTCTGGAAACACCATATATTTT CASSSPGQDSGNTIYF
TRBD1 TRBJ2-7 TRBV4-1 TGCGCCAGCAGCACCGGGACAGCGACAATCTACGAGCAGTACTTC CASSTGTATIYEQYF
TRBD2 TRBJ2-7 TRBV18 TGTGCCAGCTCACGGCCACTAGCGGGAGGGCCCCGACGGGAGCAGTACTTC CASSRPLAGGPRREQYF
TRBD2 TRBJ2-1 TRBV5-8 TGTGCCAGCAGCTTGGCGGCTAGCGGGACAGAGCAGTTCTTC CASSLAASGTEQFF
NA TRBJ1-2 TRBV4-2 TGTGCCAGCAGCCAAGATAGGGGAAACGGTGGCTACACCTTC CASSQDRGNGGYTF
NA TRBJ1-6 TRBV19 TGTGCCAGTAGCCTAAATTTAAAAGGGAGCTCCTATAATTCACCCCTCCACTTT CASSLNLKGSSYNSPLHF
TRBD2 TRBJ2-7 TRBV25-1 TGTGCCAGCAGTGATTGGGAGGGGATCTACGAGCAGTACTTC CASSDWEGIYEQYF
NA TRBJ1-1 TRBV5-6 TGTGCCAGCAGCTTGATCGGGGGATCTGAAGCTTTCTTT CASSLIGGSEAFF
TRBD1 TRBJ2-1 TRBV2 TGTGCCAGCAGTGGGACAGGGAATTACAATGAGCAGTTCTTC CASSGTGNYNEQFF
NA TRBJ1-5 TRBV27 TGTGCCAGCAGTTTATCGGGGGCTAATCAGCCCCAGCATTTT CASSLSGANQPQHF
NA TRBJ2-7 TRBV28 TGTGCCAGCAGCCCCTTAATCTACGAGCAGTACTTC CASSPLIYEQYF
NA TRBJ2-3 TRBV11-2 TGTGCCAGCAGCTTTTTCAGGGCCCAAAGGGATACGCAGTATTTT CASSFFRAQRDTQYF
TRBD1 TRBJ2-7 TRBV10-3 TGTGCCATTTCTAGACAGGGGGCAAGGTACGAGCAGTACTTC CAISRQGARYEQYF
TRBD1 TRBJ2-1 TRBV5-1 TGCGCCAGCAGCTTGGAGGCGGGACAGGGTTACAATGAGCAGTTCTTC CASSLEAGQGYNEQFF
NA TRBJ2-5 TRBV30 TGTGCCTGGACCAGAGGCGGGGAGACCCAGTACTTC CAWTRGGETQYF
NA TRBJ2-3 TRBV4-2 TGTGCCAGCAGCCAAGAGAATCCGGGTGTAACAGATACGCAGTATTTT CASSQENPGVTDTQYF
NA TRBJ2-3 TRBV11-2 TGTGCCAGCAGCCCCAAGGCAGGGATTACAGATACGCAGTATTTT CASSPKAGITDTQYF
TRBD2 TRBJ2-2 TRBV19 TGTGCCAGCAGTCCGGGACTAGCGCCCGGGGAGCTGTTTTTT CASSPGLAPGELFF
TRBD1 TRBJ2-2 TRBV27 TGTGCCAGCAGCCCCCAGCGGCGACAGGGTGCCGGGGAGCTGTTTTTT CASSPQRRQGAGELFF
NA TRBJ2-2 TRBV15 TGTGCCACCAGCAGATCCAGGACTTATAATGCCGAAGGGGAGCTGTTTTTT CATSRSRTYNAEGELFF